A single sample is the source of the 2 T cell receptor beta chains below, sequenced in a study of T-cell memory formation after mild COVID-19. TCRdb redid the calling of the 5' RACE reads with MiXCR, one entry per CDR3 protein. The sample carries over 300,000 distinct CDR3 sequences, about 20% recorded once. The sequenced sample was PBMCs or a T cell subset sorted from them (not recorded which). The source of these receptors is a man aged 18 to 29 who had mild COVID-19 (a few samples of this study predate the infection). Cell type and time point are not known.

The rearrangement uses TRBV12-3 or TRBV12-4 and TRBJ1-1, with a possible D match to TRBD1 (5 bases). The CDR3 is 16 residues long. V shed 5 bases and J shed 1 base, with 17 bases lying between them. CDR3: CASSPLGLGTNTEAFF. The CDR3 DNA sequence: TGTGCCAGCAGTCCTTTGGGGCTCGGGACGAACACTGAAGCTTTCTTT.

The J gene is TRBJ1-1, the V gene TRBV11-1; tentatively, D is TRBD1 (5 bases). V shed 1 base and J shed 6 bases, with 9 bases lying between them. The CDR3 covers 13 residues. Germline assignment: CDR1 SGHAT and CDR2 FQDESV (reference sequence). The CDR3 loop is CASSLGGFPEAFF. CDR3 DNA sequence: TGTGCCAGCAGCTTAGGGGGGTTCCCTGAAGCTTTCTTT.